Detailed here is one T cell receptor beta chain. The CDR3 length is 15 residues. The V and J ends lost 1 base and 3 bases respectively, with 12 bases between them. Per germline, CDR1 MNHEY and CDR2 SVGAGI. Per sample, extraction of total RNA gave at least 5.5 micrograms in every case. A second PCR, run for about 6 to 12 cycles, used a sample-barcoded 5' primer plus a J-beta primer mix. Each cDNA molecule received a tag from a template-switch adaptor that had 12 random nucleotides. TCRdb re-called the 5' RACE reads with MiXCR, one entry per CDR3 protein. The repertoire holds roughly 1.5 million distinct CDR3 sequences, with roughly 43% as singletons. This record belongs to a study of blood T cells in healthy people across ages.

The genes are TRBV6-5 and TRBJ1-1, with D uncertain. This sequence originates from a woman between 18 and 30 years old in good health. Sequenced: blood. The CDR3 region is CASSYLAKRHTEAFF. The CDR3 DNA follows: TGTGCCAGCAGTTACTTAGCAAAACGTCACACTGAAGCTTTCTTT.